This TCR beta chain appears in the sequencing data of a study of control samples from healthy donors and cancer patients. Generated by immunoSEQ multiplex PCR, the TCRdb table keeps only in-frame clones and is missing some. The repertoire holds 180,000 or so clones, with just over 90% as singletons. The V end lost 8 bases, the J end lost 8 bases, and 31 bases lay between the germline ends. This CDR3 has 18 amino acids. Germline loops: CDR1 SGHAT, CDR2 FQNNGV. The sequence derives from a woman aged 55 to 70 in good health. This rearrangement joins TRBV11-2 to TRBJ1-3; possible D gene TRBD1, 6 bases. Sequenced input: blood. The CDR3, as DNA: TGTGCCAGCTCCCTACTCTCGGCAGGGGTATTGGGGGGACACACCATATATTTT. Its translation: CASSLLSAGVLGGHTIYF.